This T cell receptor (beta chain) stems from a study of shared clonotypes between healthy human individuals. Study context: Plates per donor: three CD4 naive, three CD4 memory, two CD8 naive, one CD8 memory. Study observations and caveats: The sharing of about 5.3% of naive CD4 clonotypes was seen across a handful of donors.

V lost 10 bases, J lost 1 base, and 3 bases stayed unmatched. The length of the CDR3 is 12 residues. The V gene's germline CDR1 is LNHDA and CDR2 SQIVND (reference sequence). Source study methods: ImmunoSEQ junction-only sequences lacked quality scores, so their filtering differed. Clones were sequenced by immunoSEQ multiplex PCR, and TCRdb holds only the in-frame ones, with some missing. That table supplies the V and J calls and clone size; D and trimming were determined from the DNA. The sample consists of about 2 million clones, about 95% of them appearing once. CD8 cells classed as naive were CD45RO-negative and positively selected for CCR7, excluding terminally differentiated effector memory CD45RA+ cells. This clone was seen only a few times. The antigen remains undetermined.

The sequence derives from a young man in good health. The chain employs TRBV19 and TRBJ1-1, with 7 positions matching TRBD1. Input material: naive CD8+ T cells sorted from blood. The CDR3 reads CATRTGNTEAFF. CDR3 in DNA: TGTGCCACCCGGACAGGGAACACTGAAGCTTTCTTT.